Below, one TCR beta chain is given with its context. The data were obtained in a study of PD-L1 blockade in urothelial cancer. Study-wide background: Male sex and bladder-origin urothelial cancer were recorded for twenty-five of 29 patients. Enrolled patients had been treated previously with 0 to 3 chemotherapy regimens.

This CDR3 comprises 16 residues. Per the germline V gene, CDR1 is SGHTA and CDR2 is FQGNSA. V was pared by 1 base and J by 0 bases, with 10 bases between. As for time point: pretreatment peripheral blood. Using immunoSEQ multiplex PCR, the repertoire was profiled, and TCRdb retains in-frame clones only, with some absent. The sample comprises roughly 63,000 clones, about four fifths of which are singletons, and roughly 3.5% rests with the top ten. This material consisted of PBMCs, taken around atezolizumab (anti-PD-L1) treatment. This clonotype was sampled from an older man with urothelial cancer. The genes are TRBV7-2 and TRBJ2-1, with D maybe TRBD2 (6 bases). The chain's CDR3 is CASSLVGGVSYNEQFF. CDR3 sequence (DNA): TGTGCCAGCAGCTTAGTGGGGGGAGTCTCCTACAATGAGCAGTTCTTC.